The clone carrying this TCR beta chain has a count of ten or more. Its antigen is still unknown. Trimming shortened V by 3 bases and J by 2 bases, and 8 bases separated the two germline ends. Germline values: CDR1 MRHNA, CDR2 SNTAGT. The CDR3 has 13 amino acids. This sample was taken from a study of T cells in Graves' hyperthyroidism and ophthalmopathy. General observations from the study: Clonotypes that were expanded in thyroid above 0.001 mostly appeared in blood too.

Amplified regions were TCR beta CDR3 sequences from RNA transcripts. The study used the HTBI primer set for a first-round RT-PCR of the TCR CDR3. Each CDR3 protein gets one entry after TCRdb re-called the multiplex PCR reads with MiXCR. Of roughly 840,000 distinct CDR3 sequences in the sample, more than 30% are singletons; the top ten hold 7.5% to 9.5%. Aged 18 to 65, the patients had hyperthyroidism that was newly diagnosed and had lasted under 2 months. This chain joins TRBV6-4 and TRBJ2-7; no clear D gene. The sequenced material came from blood. This TCR came from a man between 18 and 29 years old with Graves' hyperthyroidism. Here the CDR3 DNA reads TGTGCCAGCAGTGAGTCGGTCACCTACGAGCAGTACTTC. Translated: CASSESVTYEQYF.